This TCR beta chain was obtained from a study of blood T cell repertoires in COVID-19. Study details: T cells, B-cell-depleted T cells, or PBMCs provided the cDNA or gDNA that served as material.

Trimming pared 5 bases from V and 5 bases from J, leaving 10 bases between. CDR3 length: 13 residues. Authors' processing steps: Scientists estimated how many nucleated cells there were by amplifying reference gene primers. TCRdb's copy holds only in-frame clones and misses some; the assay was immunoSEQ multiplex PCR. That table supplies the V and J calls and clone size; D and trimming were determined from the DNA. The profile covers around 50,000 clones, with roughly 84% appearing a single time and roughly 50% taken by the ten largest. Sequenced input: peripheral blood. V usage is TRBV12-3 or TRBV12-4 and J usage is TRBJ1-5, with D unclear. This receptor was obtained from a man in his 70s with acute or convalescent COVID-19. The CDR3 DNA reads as TGTGCCAGCAGTCCCTGGCCCTATCAGCCCCAGCATTTT. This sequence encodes CASSPWPYQPQHF.